These T cell receptor beta chains were read from a single sample in a study of cytomegalovirus exposure and HLA in healthy donors. Here immunoSEQ multiplex PCR was the method, and the copy in TCRdb shows in-frame clones only, minus some. The data contain about 190,000 clones, roughly 82% of them singletons. Sequencing was carried out using PBMCs. These receptors were taken from a woman aged 50 to 60 in good health and CMV-seropositive. The CDR3 runs from the conserved cysteine through the conserved F or W. D genes are given only for firm matches. Clone size appears in some rows only: once, few, many, or a class for an expanded clone.

V gene	J gene	clone size	D gene	CDR3 DNA	CDR3 protein
TRBV28	TRBJ2-5	NA	TRBD1	TGTGCCAGCAGCTCGAGGTGGACAGGGGACCAAGAGACCCAGTACTTC	CASSSRWTGDQETQYF
TRBV5-6	TRBJ2-1	NA	TRBD1	TGTGCCAGCAGGGGACAGGGCCCCTACAATGAGCAGTTCTTC	CASRGQGPYNEQFF
TRBV7-9	TRBJ1-2	once	TRBD1	TGTGCCAGCACCAACAGGGGGCGCCAAGATCGGTGGGGCTACACCTTC	CASTNRGRQDRWGYTF
TRBV7-2	TRBJ1-5	NA	NA	TGTGCCAGCAGCTTAGTGGCAGGGGCGAATCAGCCCCAGCATTTT	CASSLVAGANQPQHF
TRBV18	TRBJ1-4	NA	NA	TGTGCCAGCTCACCGCCGGGGGGCGAAAAACTGTTTTTT	CASSPPGGEKLFF
TRBV7-2	TRBJ2-7	once	TRBD2	TGTGCCAGCAGCTTAGCGGCGGCGGGGGGAACCGCCTACGAGCAGTACTTC	CASSLAAAGGTAYEQYF
TRBV15	TRBJ2-5	NA	NA	TGTGCCACGGGGGATGGGCAGGGGAAGGAGACCCAGTACTTC	CATGDGQGKETQYF
TRBV29-1	TRBJ2-7	NA	NA	TGCAGCGGGGGGCGTGATTCCTACGGGCAGTACTTC	CSGGRDSYGQYF
TRBV7-2	TRBJ1-1	NA	TRBD1	TGTGCCAGCAGCTCAATGGGACAGGGGGCTTCTGAAGCTTTCTTT	CASSSMGQGASEAFF
TRBV15	TRBJ2-3	NA	TRBD2	TGTGCCACCAGCAGAGATTCTAGCGGGGGGGCCGATACGCAGTATTTT	CATSRDSSGGADTQYF
TRBV11-2	TRBJ1-3	NA	NA	TGTGCCAGCAGCGTAAGGGGTGGAAACACCATATATTTT	CASSVRGGNTIYF
TRBV25-1	TRBJ1-6	NA	NA	TGTGCCAGCACAGAGACAGGAGCAAATTCACCCCTCCACTTT	CASTETGANSPLHF
TRBV7-2	TRBJ2-7	NA	NA	TGTGCCGGGTCGCGGGGATCCTCCTACGAGCAGTACTTC	CAGSRGSSYEQYF
TRBV7-2	TRBJ2-1	once	TRBD2	TGTGCCAGCAGCTTCGGGACTAACGTATACAATGAGCAGTTCTTC	CASSFGTNVYNEQFF
TRBV20-1	TRBJ2-7	NA	TRBD2	TGCAGTGCTGCGGGGGACTACGAGCAGTACTTC	CSAAGDYEQYF
TRBV28	TRBJ1-3	few	NA	TGTGCCAGCAGTTTATGGGGGGCTGATGGAAACACCATATATTTT	CASSLWGADGNTIYF
TRBV29-1	TRBJ1-2	NA	NA	TGCAGCGTTCCGGGAGGGAATTATGGCTACACCTTC	CSVPGGNYGYTF
TRBV6-5	TRBJ1-6	NA	TRBD1	TGTGCCAGCAGTTACGAGCCCGACAGGGGTAATTCACCCCTCCACTTT	CASSYEPDRGNSPLHF
TRBV11-3	TRBJ2-5	NA	TRBD1	TGTGCCAGCAGCTTAGGTACAGGGGCGTCGGAGACCCAGTACTTC	CASSLGTGASETQYF
TRBV9	TRBJ2-3	NA	NA	TGTGCCAGCAGCGGGGGGGGCTATATCACAGATACGCAGTATTTT	CASSGGGYITDTQYF